Following are 8 T cell receptor beta chains from one sample sequenced in a study of cytomegalovirus exposure and HLA in healthy donors. Both 60 Vbeta primers and 13 Jbeta primers went into the PCR. Sequencing was performed with immunoSEQ multiplex PCR; in TCRdb, only in-frame clones are kept and a portion is missing. The sample shows tens of thousands of clones, about 73% of them seen only once. The sequenced material came from PBMCs. The receptor source for this set is a man between 35 and 55 years old in good health and CMV-seronegative.

This clone was seen only once. The V and J genes are TRBV5-4 and TRBJ2-7; TRBD1 matches at 7 bases. With V trimmed by 3 bases and J by 2 bases, 5 bases remained unmatched. Per the germline V gene, CDR1 is SGHNT and CDR2 is YYREEE (reference sequence). The length of the CDR3 is 14 residues. The CDR3 is CASSYRDSTYEQYF. The CDR3 bases are TGTGCCAGCAGCTACAGGGACAGCACCTACGAGCAGTACTTC. The complete variable domain, with remaining parts taken from reference TRBV5-4 and TRBJ2-7, reads ETGVTQSPTHLIKTRGQQVTLRCSSQSGHNTVSWYQQALGQGPQFIFQYYREEENGRGNFPPRFSGLQFPNYSSELNVNALELDDSALYLCASSYRDSTYEQYFGPGTRLTVT.

The chain uses TRBV9 and TRBJ2-5; the match to TRBD2 covers 9 bases. CDR3 size: 15 residues. Germline V lookup: CDR1 SGDLS, CDR2 YYNGEE. V trimming: 3 bases; J trimming: 3 bases; junction bases outside the gene matches: 6. CDR3 DNA sequence: TGTGCCAGCAGCGGGGGACTAGCAGGGAAAGAGACCCAGTACTTC. This codes for CASSGGLAGKETQYF.

The V gene is TRBV18, the J gene TRBJ2-1; a possible D gene is TRBD2 (5 bases). The germline V gene encodes CDR1 KGHSH and CDR2 LQKENI. The CDR3 consists of 12 residues. V gave up 3 bases and J gave up 9 bases, with 9 bases separating them. In DNA form, the CDR3 reads TGTGCCAGCTCACCCCTAGCCGGTGAGCAGTTCTTC. It is translated as CASSPLAGEQFF.

The rearrangement links TRBV29-1 to TRBJ2-1; maybe TRBD2 (5 bases). The CDR3 totals 13 residues. Germline V gives CDR1 SQVTM, CDR2 ANQGSEA. Trimming pared 8 bases from V and 7 bases from J, leaving 18 bases between. CDR3 DNA: TGCAGCCTTCTTAGCGAAATCACAAATGAGCAGTTCTTC. Its translation: CSLLSEITNEQFF.

On this clone: Germline is not matched at one junction end, which may reflect a read error. The V call is TRBV7-9, the J call TRBJ1-1; tentatively, D is TRBD1 (5 bases). The V gene's germline CDR1 is SEHNR and CDR2 FQNEAQ (reference sequence). This CDR3 has 12 residues. CDR3 loop: CSSSFPGLPAFF. The CDR3 bases are TGTTCCAGCAGCTTTCCGGGACTCCCAGCTTTCTTT.

This chain uses TRBV29-1 with TRBJ1-2, with no clear D. Germline V CDR1 and CDR2: SQVTM, ANQGSEA. V lost 5 bases and J 5 bases, leaving 12 bases between the germline ends. The CDR3 runs 12 residues. The CDR3 bases are TGCAGCGTTCAGACAACGATTTATGGCTACACCTTC. Protein sequence: CSVQTTIYGYTF.

This clone came up once. The chain uses TRBV15 and TRBJ1-2, with D perhaps matching TRBD1 (5 bases). The germline gives CDR1 LNHNV, CDR2 YYDKDF (reference sequence). Trimming removed 5 bases at V and 4 bases at J, with 14 bases between. This CDR3 region has 14 residues. The CDR3 bases are TGTGCCACCAGCCACGCGGGGGTCGGCTATGGCTACACCTTC. It translates to CATSHAGVGYGYTF.

The J gene is TRBJ1-1, the V gene TRBV11-3; 11 nucleotides line up with TRBD1. CDR1 and CDR2 from the germline V gene are SGHNT and YENEEA. The CDR3 runs 15 residues. The J segment lost 4 bases and the V segment lost 5 bases, leaving 6 bases of the junction unmatched. CDR3 nucleotide sequence: TGTGCCAGCAGCCTTGGACAGGGGGCGGGCACTGAAGCTTTCTTT. It codes for CASSLGQGAGTEAFF.